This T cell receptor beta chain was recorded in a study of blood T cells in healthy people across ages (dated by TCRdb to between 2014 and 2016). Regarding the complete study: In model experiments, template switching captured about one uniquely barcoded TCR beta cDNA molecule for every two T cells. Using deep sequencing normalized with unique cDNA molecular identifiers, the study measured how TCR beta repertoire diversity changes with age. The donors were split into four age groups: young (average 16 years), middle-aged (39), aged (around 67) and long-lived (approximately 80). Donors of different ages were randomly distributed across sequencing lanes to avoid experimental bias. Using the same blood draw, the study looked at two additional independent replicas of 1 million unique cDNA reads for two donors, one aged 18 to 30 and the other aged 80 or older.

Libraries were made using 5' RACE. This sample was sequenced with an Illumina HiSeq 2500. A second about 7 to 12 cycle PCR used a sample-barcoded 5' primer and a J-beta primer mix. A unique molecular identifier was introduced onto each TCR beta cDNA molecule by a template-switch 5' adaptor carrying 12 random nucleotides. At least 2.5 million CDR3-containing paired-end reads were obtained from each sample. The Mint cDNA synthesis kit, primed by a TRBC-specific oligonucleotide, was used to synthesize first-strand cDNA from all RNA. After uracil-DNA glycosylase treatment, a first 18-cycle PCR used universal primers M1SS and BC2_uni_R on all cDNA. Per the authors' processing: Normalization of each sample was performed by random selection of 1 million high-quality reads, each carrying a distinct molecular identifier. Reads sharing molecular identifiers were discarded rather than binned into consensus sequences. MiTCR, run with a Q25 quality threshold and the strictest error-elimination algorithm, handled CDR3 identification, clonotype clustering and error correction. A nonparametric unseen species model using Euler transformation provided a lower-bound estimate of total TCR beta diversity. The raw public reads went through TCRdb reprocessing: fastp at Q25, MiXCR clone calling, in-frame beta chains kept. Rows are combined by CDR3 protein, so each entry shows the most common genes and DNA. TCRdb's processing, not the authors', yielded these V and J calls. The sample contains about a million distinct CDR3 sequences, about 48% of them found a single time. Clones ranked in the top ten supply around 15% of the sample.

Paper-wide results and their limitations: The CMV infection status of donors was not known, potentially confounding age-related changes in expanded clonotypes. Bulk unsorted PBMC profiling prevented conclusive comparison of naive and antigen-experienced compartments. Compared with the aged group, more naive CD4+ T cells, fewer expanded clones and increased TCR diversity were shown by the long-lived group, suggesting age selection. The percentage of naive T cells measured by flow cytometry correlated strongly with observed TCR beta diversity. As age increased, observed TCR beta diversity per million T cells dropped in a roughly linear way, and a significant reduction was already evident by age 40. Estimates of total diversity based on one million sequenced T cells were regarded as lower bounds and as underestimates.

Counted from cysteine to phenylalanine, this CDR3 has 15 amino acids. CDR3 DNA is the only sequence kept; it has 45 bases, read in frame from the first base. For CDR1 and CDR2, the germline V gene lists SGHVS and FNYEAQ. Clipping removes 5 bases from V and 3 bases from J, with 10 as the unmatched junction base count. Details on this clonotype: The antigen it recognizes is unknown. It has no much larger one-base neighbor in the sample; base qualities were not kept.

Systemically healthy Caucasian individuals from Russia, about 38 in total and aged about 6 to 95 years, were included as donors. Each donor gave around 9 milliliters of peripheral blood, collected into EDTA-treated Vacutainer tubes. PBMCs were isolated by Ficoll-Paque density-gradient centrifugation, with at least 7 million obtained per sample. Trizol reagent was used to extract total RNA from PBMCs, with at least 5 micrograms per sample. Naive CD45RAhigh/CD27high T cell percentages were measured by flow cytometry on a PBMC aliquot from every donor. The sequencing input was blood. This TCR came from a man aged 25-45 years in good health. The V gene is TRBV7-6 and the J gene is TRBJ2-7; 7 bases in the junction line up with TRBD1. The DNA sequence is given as TGTGCCAGCAGCGGACTCGGGACAGCAAACTACGAGCAGTACTTC. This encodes CASSGLGTANYEQYF.